The 25 T cell receptor beta chains reported below all come from one sample, sequenced in a study of response to subunit inactivated influenza vaccine. TCRdb reanalysed the RT-PCR reads using MiXCR and keeps one entry per CDR3 protein. The sample yields 160,000 or so distinct CDR3 sequences, approximately 10% seen once. The material sequenced was non-naive T cells sorted from PBMCs, taken about 6 weeks after vaccination. These receptors were obtained from a man aged 50 or older who received an inactivated influenza vaccine.

The chain combines TRBV6-2 or TRBV6-3 with TRBJ2-7; D possibly corresponds to TRBD1 (6 bases). The germline V gene has CDR1 MNHEY and CDR2 SVGEGT. The CDR3 length is 13 residues. Trimming cost V 3 bases and J 2 bases, with 8 bases left between them. The CDR3 DNA reads as TGTGCCAGCAGTTATGGACAGCCCTACGAGCAGTACTTC. Amino acids: CASSYGQPYEQYF.

V usage is TRBV28 and J usage is TRBJ2-5, with 9 bases fitting TRBD1. The CDR3 loop spans 12 amino acids. Germline values: CDR1 MDHEN, CDR2 SYDVKM. Trimming at V came to 7 bases and at J to 8 bases, leaving 5 bases not matched to a gene. The CDR3 nucleotides are TGTGCCAGCAAAGACAGGGGGTTAACCCAGTACTTC. It specifies CASKDRGLTQYF.

In its sample, this clonotype was seen a few times. V gene TRBV7-3 combines with J gene TRBJ2-1, with unresolved D. The CDR3 runs to 14 residues. Germline loops: CDR1 SGHTA, CDR2 FQGTGA. Trimming cost V 0 bases and J 1 base, with 4 bases left between them. CDR3 sequence: CASSLTNSYNEQFF. The CDR3 nucleotides read TGTGCCAGCAGCTTAACTAATTCCTACAATGAGCAGTTCTTC.

In its sample, this clonotype was seen many times. The chain is built from TRBV28 and TRBJ2-3, with TRBD1 as a possible D gene (6 bases). Trimming left V 6 bases short and J 0 bases short, with 10 bases between. The CDR3 is made up of 14 amino acids. Germline lookup yields CDR1 MDHEN and CDR2 SYDVKM. The CDR3 reads CASSPQGSTDTQYF. In nucleotides, the CDR3 is TGTGCCAGCAGCCCACAGGGTAGCACAGATACGCAGTATTTT.

This clonotype was recorded many times. The CDR3 protein is CAISESSRGTGELFF. The CDR3 nucleotides are TGTGCCATCAGTGAGTCCTCCAGGGGGACCGGGGAGCTGTTTTTT. The chain joins TRBV10-3 to TRBJ2-2; TRBD1 matches at 7 bases. V shed 0 bases, J shed 5 bases, and the junction held 3 bases outside the gene matches. The CDR3 covers 15 residues. Germline CDR1 and CDR2: ENHRY and SYGVKD.

This chain connects TRBV3-1 to TRBJ2-1; D remains ambiguous. Trimming removed 1 base from V and 8 bases from J, with 3 bases in between. Germline V CDR1 and CDR2: LGHDT, YNNKEL (reference sequence). The CDR3 consists of 11 residues. The DNA for the CDR3 is TGTGCCAGCAGCCAAGGGTATGAGCAGTTCTTC. Translated: CASSQGYEQFF.

This clonotype was seen a few times. This chain uses TRBV11-2 with TRBJ2-3, with a possible D match to TRBD1 (6 bases). The CDR3 runs to 14 residues. Germline CDR1 and CDR2: SGHAT and FQNNGV. With 8 bases removed from V and 2 bases from J, the gap between germline ends came to 14 bases. The CDR3 DNA is TGTGCCAGCGGTGAGGGGGTAAACACAGATACGCAGTATTTT. Protein product: CASGEGVNTDTQYF.

This clonotype came up a few times. V gene TRBV5-1 combines with J gene TRBJ2-3; D call uncertain. This CDR3 spans 15 amino acids. V was shortened by 0 bases and J by 2 bases, with 10 bases between the two germline ends. From germline, CDR1 is SGHRS and CDR2 YFSETQ. In DNA form, the CDR3 reads TGCGCCAGCAGCTTGGATGCGGACCTCACAGATACGCAGTATTTT. Amino acid sequence: CASSLDADLTDTQYF.

The rearrangement links TRBV12-3 or TRBV12-4 to TRBJ2-1, with TRBD2 identical over 8 bases. V trimming: 5 bases; J trimming: 9 bases; junction bases outside the gene matches: 33. This CDR3 is built from 22 residues. The CDR3: CASSLRSGGLPRGGRPRSEQFF. The CDR3 region has the DNA TGTGCCAGCAGTCTTAGGTCGGGAGGGTTGCCCCGAGGAGGGAGGCCGAGGTCTGAGCAGTTCTTC.

This clonotype was found many times. The rearrangement joins TRBV6-2 or TRBV6-3 to TRBJ2-4; weak D call: TRBD2 (5 bases). The CDR3 loop spans 12 amino acids. Trimming cost V 10 bases and J 7 bases, with 14 bases left between them. Germline CDR1 and CDR2: MNHEY and SVGEGT. This CDR3 is CATRGFGNIQYF. CDR3 DNA: TGTGCCACCCGAGGGTTTGGGAACATTCAGTACTTC.

This clonotype showed up many times. V is TRBV29-1 and J is TRBJ1-2; D is possibly TRBD1 (5 bases). Per germline, CDR1 SQVTM and CDR2 ANQGSEA. V gave up 3 bases and J gave up 5 bases, with 16 bases separating them. The CDR3 length is 14 residues. The CDR3 coding sequence is TGCAGCGTTGACGCCGCGGGGCAAGGATATGGCTACACCTTC. It codes for CSVDAAGQGYGYTF.

This chain links TRBV5-6 with TRBJ1-1; no firm D call. Germline CDR1 and CDR2: SGHDT and YYEEEE. Trimming removed 1 base at V and 2 bases at J, with 9 bases between. There are 14 residues in the CDR3. The CDR3 is CASSLWQPNTEAFF. Written as DNA, the CDR3 is TGTGCCAGCAGCTTGTGGCAACCTAACACTGAAGCTTTCTTT.

This clonotype has a count of ten or more. V gene TRBV20-1 combines with J gene TRBJ1-2; 9 positions agree with TRBD1. From germline, CDR1 is DFQATT and CDR2 SNEGSKA (reference sequence). The CDR3 contains 12 residues. Trimming cost V 7 bases and J 5 bases; bases outside gene matches: 5. CDR3 loop: CSVGDREYGYTF. The CDR3, as DNA: TGCAGTGTTGGGGACAGGGAATATGGCTACACCTTC.

V and J are TRBV20-1 and TRBJ1-1; 7 nucleotides align to TRBD1. This CDR3 contains 15 residues. The V gene end was trimmed by 5 bases and the J gene end by 2 bases; junction bases not matched to a gene: 11. Germline assignment: CDR1 DFQATT and CDR2 SNEGSKA (reference sequence). The CDR3 region is CSALDGTVFNTEAFF. The CDR3 bases are TGCAGTGCTCTGGACGGGACAGTGTTCAACACTGAAGCTTTCTTT.

The chain employs TRBV2 and TRBJ2-7; D uncertain. Looked up from germline, CDR1 is SNHLY and CDR2 is FYNNEI. V was pared by 2 bases and J by 6 bases, with 11 bases between. The CDR3 is made up of 13 amino acids. The CDR3 DNA follows: TGTGCCAGCAGTGAAATTCGGGTTTCCGAGCAGTACTTC. This encodes CASSEIRVSEQYF.

This clonotype was seen more than once but under ten times. The chain joins TRBV4-3 to TRBJ2-2, with a possible D match to TRBD1 (6 bases). V was shortened by 0 bases and J by 0 bases, with 8 bases between the two germline ends. The CDR3 runs to 16 residues. Looked up from germline, CDR1 is LGHNA and CDR2 is YSLEER. The CDR3 reads CASSQETGSNTGELFF. The CDR3 region has the DNA TGCGCCAGCAGCCAAGAGACAGGTTCGAACACCGGGGAGCTGTTTTTT.

In its sample, this clonotype was seen a few times. J is TRBJ1-6 and V is TRBV7-2; D is possibly TRBD1 (5 bases). The V end lost 4 bases, the J end lost 6 bases, and 10 bases lay between the germline ends. Looked up from germline, CDR1 is SGHTA and CDR2 is FQGNSA. The CDR3 sequence is 14 residues long. CDR3: CASSWGLLNSPLHF. CDR3 coding DNA: TGTGCCAGCAGCTGGGGACTTCTTAATTCACCCCTCCACTTT.

This clonotype was found many times. CDR3 sequence (DNA): TGTGCCAGCGGGACCACAGATACGCAGTATTTT. Translation: CASGTTDTQYF. The chain joins TRBV7-2 to TRBJ2-3, with D possibly being TRBD1 or TRBD2 (5 bases each). The CDR3 has 11 amino acids. CDR1 SGHTA and CDR2 FQGNSA come from the germline V gene. V was trimmed by 8 bases and J by 2 bases, leaving 5 bases between them.

Only a few counts were recorded for this clonotype. The rearrangement links TRBV12-3 or TRBV12-4 to TRBJ2-4, with 7 bases aligning to TRBD1. V dropped 2 bases and J dropped 7; count of bases not matched to a gene: 2. The CDR3 extends over 13 amino acids. CDR3 residues: CASSLSQGNIQYF. DNA of the CDR3: TGTGCCAGCAGTTTATCACAGGGGAACATTCAGTACTTC.

This clonotype occurred many times. CDR3 sequence: CASSAGTGSNEKLFF. DNA of the CDR3: TGTGCCAGCAGTGCCGGGACAGGGAGTAATGAAAAACTGTTTTTT. This sequence joins TRBV6-1 and TRBJ1-4; TRBD1 matches at 9 bases. CDR3 length: 15 residues. Germline V lookup: CDR1 MNHNS, CDR2 SASEGT. J lost 4 bases, V lost 4 bases, and 4 bases had no gene match.

In its sample, this clonotype was seen many times. As DNA, the CDR3 is TGTGCCAGCAGTTTAGGGACAGTTAACTATGGCTACACCTTC. Residues: CASSLGTVNYGYTF. The chain is built from TRBV12-3 or TRBV12-4 and TRBJ1-2; D is perhaps TRBD1 (6 bases). The germline V and J ends were trimmed by 1 base and 1 base, with 7 bases remaining between them. This CDR3 region has 14 residues.

Note on this clonotype: This may come from a read error, since a much larger clone is one base off. This chain joins TRBV7-9 and TRBJ2-7; D perhaps matches TRBD2 (6 bases). The CDR3 is made up of 13 amino acids. Germline V gene data show CDR1 as SEHNR and CDR2 as FQNEAQ (reference sequence). V was pared by 4 bases and J by 3 bases, with 10 bases between. DNA for the CDR3: TGTGCCAGCAGCTCATTGGGGGGCTACGAGCAGTACTTC. This translates into CASSSLGGYEQYF. Full variable domain (remainder filled in from reference TRBV7-9 and TRBJ2-7): DTGVSQNPRHKITKRGQNVTFRCDPISEHNRLYWYRQTLGQGPEFLTYFQNEAQLEKSRLLSDRFSAERPKGSFSTLEIQRTEQGDSAMYLCASSSLGGYEQYFGPGTRLTVT.

This clonotype has just a few counts. The CDR3 sequence: CATTGKWNSPLHF. The DNA of the CDR3 is TGTGCCACCACAGGGAAGTGGAATTCACCCCTCCACTTT. J is TRBJ1-6 and V is TRBV2; perhaps TRBD1 as D (6 bases). This CDR3 is built from 13 residues. Germline CDR1 SNHLY, CDR2 FYNNEI. V lost 10 bases and J 7 bases, leaving 14 bases between the germline ends.

This chain uses TRBV20-1 with TRBJ2-5; 8 nucleotides line up with TRBD2. The CDR3 is 15 residues long. Germline assignment: CDR1 DFQATT and CDR2 SNEGSKA (reference sequence). V trimming: 6 bases; J trimming: 2 bases; junction bases outside the gene matches: 11. CDR3 DNA: TGCAGTGCCCAAAACCCGGGGGGGGGACAAGAGACCCAGTACTTC. It is translated as CSAQNPGGGQETQYF.

The table lists this clonotype with a few counts. The chain uses TRBV20-1 and TRBJ1-2; possible D gene TRBD1, 5 bases. Trimming took 4 bases from V and 4 from J, leaving 16 bases between them. The CDR3 is made up of 14 amino acids. Germline CDR1 and CDR2: DFQATT and SNEGSKA (reference sequence). The CDR3 loop reads CSAIRGGVSYGYTF. The DNA for the CDR3 is TGCAGTGCTATTAGGGGAGGAGTCAGCTATGGCTACACCTTC.